These 20 T cell receptor beta chains were sequenced from one sample in a study of T cell responses to AZD1222 COVID-19 vaccine. The repertoire was sequenced with immunoSEQ multiplex PCR; TCRdb's copy has only in-frame clones and lacks some. The table shows roughly 180,000 clones, with approximately 91% occurring only once. Sequencing used peripheral blood, obtained on day 0 of AZD1222 vaccination. Every receptor here comes from an adult in good health.

V usage is TRBV18 and J usage is TRBJ1-4; D might be TRBD1 (6 bases). The CDR3 is 14 residues long. The V end was cut by 4 bases, the J end by 3 bases, with 9 bases between. From germline, CDR1 is KGHSH and CDR2 LQKENI. The CDR3 sequence is CASSRTASNEKLFF. The CDR3 DNA sequence: TGTGCCAGCTCACGGACAGCTTCTAATGAAAAACTGTTTTTT.

The V gene is TRBV9, the J gene TRBJ1-4; maybe TRBD1 (6 bases). Germline assignment: CDR1 SGDLS and CDR2 YYNGEE. V was clipped by 2 bases and J by 3 bases, with 11 bases between them. The CDR3 runs to 15 residues. Here the CDR3 DNA reads TGTGCCAGCAGCGTCTTGGGGGCTGCTAATGAAAAACTGTTTTTT. Protein sequence: CASSVLGAANEKLFF.

The chain recombines TRBV7-2 with TRBJ1-1; no clear D gene. V lost 4 bases and J lost 1, with 13 bases in between. This CDR3 region has 15 residues. Germline V lookup: CDR1 SGHTA, CDR2 FQGNSA. The CDR3 DNA sequence: TGTGCCAGCAGCTCGTACCTCGGGGAGAACACTGAAGCTTTCTTT. Its translation is CASSSYLGENTEAFF.

This clone appeared a few times. The chain links TRBV11-1 to TRBJ2-7; 10 bases match TRBD2. V lost 2 bases to trimming and J lost 3 bases; unmatched junction nucleotides: 7. The CDR3 consists of 16 residues. Germline CDR1 and CDR2: SGHAT and FQDESV (reference sequence). The CDR3 DNA reads as TGTGCCAGCAGCTTACATACTAGCGGGAAAATCTACGAGCAGTACTTC. It yields the protein CASSLHTSGKIYEQYF.

The J gene is TRBJ2-2, the V gene TRBV7-9, with 12 bases identical to TRBD2. Germline loops: CDR1 SEHNR, CDR2 FQNEAQ (reference sequence). The CDR3 spans 16 residues. V shed 5 bases and J 3 bases; nucleotides not matched to a gene: 4. CDR3 loop: CASSPTSGRDTGELFF. CDR3 coding DNA: TGTGCCAGCAGCCCGACTAGCGGGAGAGACACCGGGGAGCTGTTTTTT. Drawing the rest from reference TRBV7-9 and TRBJ2-2, the complete variable domain is DTGVSQNPRHKITKRGQNVTFRCDPISEHNRLYWYRQTLGQGPEFLTYFQNEAQLEKSRLLSDRFSAERPKGSFSTLEIQRTEQGDSAMYLCASSPTSGRDTGELFFGEGSRLTVL.

The chain has TRBV6-2 or TRBV6-3 and TRBJ2-7; tentatively, D is TRBD1 (6 bases). The germline V and J ends were trimmed by 4 bases and 0 bases, with 13 bases remaining between them. CDR3 length: 15 amino acids. Germline CDR1 MNHEY, CDR2 SVGEGT. CDR3: CASSFGQQSSYEQYF. The CDR3 nucleotides read TGTGCCAGCAGTTTCGGACAGCAGAGCTCCTACGAGCAGTACTTC.

This sequence joins TRBV7-9 and TRBJ2-7; no definite D call. CDR1 SEHNR and CDR2 FQNEAQ come from the germline V gene (reference sequence). V lost 1 base, J lost 2 bases, and 9 bases lay in between. This CDR3 spans 14 amino acids. This CDR3 reads CASSLGRKTYEQYF. The CDR3 nucleotides read TGTGCCAGCAGCTTAGGGCGAAAGACCTACGAGCAGTACTTC.

The V and J genes are TRBV5-1 and TRBJ1-1; unclear D gene. The germline V and J ends were trimmed by 7 bases and 1 base, with 8 bases remaining between them. Germline V CDR1 and CDR2: SGHRS, YFSETQ. The CDR3 runs to 12 residues. The CDR3 DNA sequence: TGCGCCAGCGGGGTACGGAACACTGAAGCTTTCTTT. Translating gives CASGVRNTEAFF.

The chain carries TRBV6-6 and TRBJ2-7; 8 bases align to TRBD2. J gave up 4 bases and V 10 bases, and 9 bases lay outside the gene matches. Per the germline V gene, CDR1 is MNHNY and CDR2 is SVGAGI (reference sequence). CDR3 length: 13 residues. In DNA, the CDR3 is TGTGCCACGCTAATAGCGGGGAAGTACGAGCAGTACTTC. Amino acids: CATLIAGKYEQYF.

This chain's CDR3 is CASSGGVQRGAFF. The CDR3 DNA sequence: TGTGCCAGCAGTGGGGGGGTTCAAAGGGGCGCTTTCTTT. The rearrangement links TRBV2 to TRBJ1-1, with D tentatively TRBD1 (5 bases). Deletions cut 4 bases from V and 11 bases from J, with 17 bases between. Germline CDR1 is SNHLY and CDR2 is FYNNEI. This CDR3 spans 13 amino acids. Full variable domain (outside the CDR3, taken from reference TRBV2 and TRBJ1-1): EPEVTQTPSHQVTQMGQEVILRCVPISNHLYFYWYRQILGQKVEFLVSFYNNEISEKSEIFDDQFSVERPDGSNFTLKIRSTKLEDSAMYFCASSGGVQRGAFFGQGTRLTVV.

The J gene is TRBJ1-2, the V gene TRBV27; D might be TRBD1 (5 bases). Germline CDR1 MNHEY, CDR2 SMNVEV (reference sequence). Trimming shortened V by 5 bases and J by 1 base, and 17 bases separated the two germline ends. The CDR3 is made up of 16 amino acids. The CDR3: CASSPIGQGDNYGYTF. DNA for the CDR3: TGTGCCAGCAGTCCCATTGGGCAGGGCGATAACTATGGCTACACCTTC.

In DNA form, the CDR3 reads TGCAGCGCAACCGGGACACCCCCTCCCTACGAGCAGTACTTC. Translation: CSATGTPPPYEQYF. The rearrangement uses TRBV29-1 and TRBJ2-7; possible D gene TRBD1, 6 bases. Germline CDR1 reads SQVTM; CDR2 reads ANQGSEA. This CDR3 is 14 amino acids long. Between the trimmed V and J ends, which lost 7 bases and 2 bases, there was a span of 18 bases.

CDR3 nucleotides: TGTGCCAGCAGTTTCGTCGCAGGACAAAGCTCCTATAATTCACCCCTCCACTTT. Its protein product is CASSFVAGQSSYNSPLHF. This chain uses TRBV28 with TRBJ1-6; maybe TRBD1 (5 bases). Germline V gene lookup returns CDR1 MDHEN and CDR2 SYDVKM. This CDR3 is built from 18 residues. V was clipped by 3 bases and J by 0 bases, with 15 bases between them.

The rearrangement links TRBV3-1 (or the pseudogene TRBV3-2) to TRBJ1-3; 8 positions match TRBD1. V lost 0 bases and J lost 2; bases outside the gene matches: 3. The CDR3 is made up of 16 amino acids. Germline assignment: CDR1 LGHDT and CDR2 YNNKEL (reference sequence). Here the CDR3 reads CASSQDRGHTGNTIYF. As DNA, the CDR3 is TGTGCCAGCAGCCAAGACAGGGGGCACACTGGAAACACCATATATTTT.

The genes are TRBV7-8 and TRBJ2-7; 10 positions match TRBD1. V shed 3 bases and J 4 bases; nucleotides not matched to a gene: 15. Germline CDR1 is SGHVS and CDR2 is FQNEAQ. The CDR3 consists of 18 residues. The CDR3 loop reads CASSFQRDRGDRRYEQYF. The CDR3 bases are TGTGCCAGCAGCTTCCAAAGGGACAGGGGAGATCGCCGGTACGAGCAGTACTTC.

The chain employs TRBV12-5 and TRBJ2-7; no reliable D call. Germline assignment: CDR1 LGHNT and CDR2 FRNRAP. CDR3 length: 13 residues. The germline V and J ends were trimmed by 2 bases and 3 bases, with 8 bases remaining between them. The CDR3 DNA sequence: TGTGCTAGTGGTTTGTCGGATAACTACGAGCAGTACTTC. Translation gives CASGLSDNYEQYF.

This chain links TRBV25-1 with TRBJ1-1; a possible D gene is TRBD1 (5 bases). V gave up 8 bases and J gave up 6 bases, with 19 bases separating them. Per the germline V gene, CDR1 is MGHDK and CDR2 is SYGVNS. There are 14 residues in the CDR3. CDR3 in amino acids: CASVPRGERSEAFF. In DNA, the CDR3 is TGTGCCAGCGTCCCCCGGGGGGAGAGGTCTGAAGCTTTCTTT.

The chain uses TRBV11-3 and TRBJ2-2; D is possibly TRBD1 (6 bases). Trimming left V 1 base short and J 2 bases short, with 8 bases between. CDR1 is SGHNT, CDR2 YENEEA, per germline. CDR3 length: 15 amino acids. The CDR3 sequence: CASSLGGRNTGELFF. As DNA, the CDR3 is TGTGCCAGCAGCTTAGGGGGGCGTAACACCGGGGAGCTGTTTTTT.

The chain carries TRBV24-1 and TRBJ2-3, with D possibly being TRBD1 or TRBD2 (5 bases each). The CDR3 sequence is 13 residues long. V gave up 3 bases and J gave up 4 bases, with 7 bases separating them. Germline V gene data show CDR1 as KGHDR and CDR2 as SFDVKD. CDR3 nucleotides: TGTGCCACCAGTGATGGGGGTGCAGATACGCAGTATTTT. Its protein is CATSDGGADTQYF.

This sequence joins TRBV10-2 and TRBJ1-6; D is possibly TRBD1 (5 bases). Germline V gene data show CDR1 as WSHSY and CDR2 as SAAADI. Trimming cost V 8 bases and J 7 bases, with 18 bases left between them. The CDR3 has 15 amino acids. CDR3 amino acids: CASAGTGTRNSPLHF. The CDR3 DNA sequence: TGCGCCAGCGCGGGGACCGGGACCCGGAATTCACCCCTCCACTTT.